This T cell receptor (beta chain) was captured in a study of T cell responses to AZD1222 COVID-19 vaccine. Assay: immunoSEQ multiplex PCR; the TCRdb copy retains only in-frame clones and omits some. This table holds about 140,000 clones, about 90% found once. Study observations and caveats: Spike-specific TCRs gained breadth and depth after people received two AZD1222 doses. Unmutated variant regions are reportedly the target of nearly half of TCRs that are spike-specific.

About this clone itself: No antigen is known for it.

CDR3 size: 12 residues. Trimming left V 3 bases short and J 11 bases short, with 10 bases between. Per the germline V gene, CDR1 is MGHDK and CDR2 is SYGVNS. The source is an adult who received the AZD1222 COVID-19 vaccine. Sample: peripheral blood, taken 28 days after the second AZD1222 dose. The V and J genes are TRBV25-1 and TRBJ1-4; D uncertain. DNA for the CDR3: TGTGCCAGCAGTGATTTGGGTTCGAAACTGTTTTTT. Encoded protein: CASSDLGSKLFF.